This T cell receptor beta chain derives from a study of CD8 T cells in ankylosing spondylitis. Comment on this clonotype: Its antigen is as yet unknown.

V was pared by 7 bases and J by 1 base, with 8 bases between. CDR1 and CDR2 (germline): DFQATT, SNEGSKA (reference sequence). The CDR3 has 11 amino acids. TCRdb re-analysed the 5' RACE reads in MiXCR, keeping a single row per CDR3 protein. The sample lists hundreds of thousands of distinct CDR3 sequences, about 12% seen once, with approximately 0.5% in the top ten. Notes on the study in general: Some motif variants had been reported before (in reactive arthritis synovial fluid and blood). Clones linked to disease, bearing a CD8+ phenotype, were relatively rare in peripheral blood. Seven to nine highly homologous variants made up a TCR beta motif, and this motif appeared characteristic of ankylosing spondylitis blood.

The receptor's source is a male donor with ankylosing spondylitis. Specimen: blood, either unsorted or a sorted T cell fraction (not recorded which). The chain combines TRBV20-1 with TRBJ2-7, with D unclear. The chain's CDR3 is CSVSRSYEQYF. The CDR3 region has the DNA TGCAGTGTTTCCAGGTCCTACGAGCAGTACTTC.